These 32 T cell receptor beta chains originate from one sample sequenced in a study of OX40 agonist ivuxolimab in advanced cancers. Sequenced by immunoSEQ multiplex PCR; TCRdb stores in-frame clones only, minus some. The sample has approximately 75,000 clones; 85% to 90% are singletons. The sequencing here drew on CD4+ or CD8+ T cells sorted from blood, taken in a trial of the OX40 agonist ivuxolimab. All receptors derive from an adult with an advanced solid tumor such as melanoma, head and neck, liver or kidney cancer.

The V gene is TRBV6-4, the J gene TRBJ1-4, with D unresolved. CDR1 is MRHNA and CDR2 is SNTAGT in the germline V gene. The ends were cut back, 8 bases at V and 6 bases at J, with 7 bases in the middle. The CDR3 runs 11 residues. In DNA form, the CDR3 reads TGTGCCAGCGGACCATATGAAAAACTGTTTTTT. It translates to CASGPYEKLFF.

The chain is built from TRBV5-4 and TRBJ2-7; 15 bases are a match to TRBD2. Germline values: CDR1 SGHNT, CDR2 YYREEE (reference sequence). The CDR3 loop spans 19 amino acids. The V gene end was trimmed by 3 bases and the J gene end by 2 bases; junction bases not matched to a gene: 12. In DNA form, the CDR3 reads TGTGCCAGCAGCTCCCCCGGGACTAGCGGGGGGACGGGGCCCTACGAGCAGTACTTC. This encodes CASSSPGTSGGTGPYEQYF.

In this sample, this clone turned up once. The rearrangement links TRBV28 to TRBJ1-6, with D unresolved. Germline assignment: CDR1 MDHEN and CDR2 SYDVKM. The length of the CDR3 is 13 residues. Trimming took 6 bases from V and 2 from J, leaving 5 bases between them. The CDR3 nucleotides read TGTGCCAGCAGAGAAACCTATAATTCACCCCTCCACTTT. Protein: CASRETYNSPLHF.

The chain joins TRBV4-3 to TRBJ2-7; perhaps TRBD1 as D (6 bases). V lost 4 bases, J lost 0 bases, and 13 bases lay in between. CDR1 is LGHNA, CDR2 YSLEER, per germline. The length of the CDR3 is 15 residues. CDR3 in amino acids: CASSPGEGVSYEQYF. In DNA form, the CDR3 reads TGCGCCAGCAGCCCAGGTGAGGGGGTCTCCTACGAGCAGTACTTC.

CDR3 in DNA: TGTGCCAGCGCTTATGGGGGAAGCTCTGGAAACACCATATATTTT. Translating gives CASAYGGSSGNTIYF. The J gene is TRBJ1-3, the V gene TRBV2; tentative D call: TRBD1 (5 bases). The CDR3 runs 15 residues. V was shortened by 8 bases and J by 0 bases, with 14 bases between the two germline ends. The V gene's germline CDR1 is SNHLY and CDR2 FYNNEI.

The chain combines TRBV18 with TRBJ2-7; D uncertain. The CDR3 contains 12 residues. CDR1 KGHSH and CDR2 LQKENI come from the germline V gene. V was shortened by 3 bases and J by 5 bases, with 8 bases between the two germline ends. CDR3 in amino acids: CASSPTLNEQYF. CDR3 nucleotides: TGTGCCAGCTCACCGACCTTGAACGAGCAGTACTTC.

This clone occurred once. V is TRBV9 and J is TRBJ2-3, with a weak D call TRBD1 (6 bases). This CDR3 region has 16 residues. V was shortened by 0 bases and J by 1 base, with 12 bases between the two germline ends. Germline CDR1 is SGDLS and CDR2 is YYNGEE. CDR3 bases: TGTGCCAGCAGCGTAGCTACAGGGACACGCACAGATACGCAGTATTTT. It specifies CASSVATGTRTDTQYF. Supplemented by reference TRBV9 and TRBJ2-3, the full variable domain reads DSGVTQTPKHLITATGQRVTLRCSPRSGDLSVYWYQQSLDQGLQFLIQYYNGEERAKGNILERFSAQQFPDLHSELNLSSLELGDSALYFCASSVATGTRTDTQYFGPGTRLTVL.

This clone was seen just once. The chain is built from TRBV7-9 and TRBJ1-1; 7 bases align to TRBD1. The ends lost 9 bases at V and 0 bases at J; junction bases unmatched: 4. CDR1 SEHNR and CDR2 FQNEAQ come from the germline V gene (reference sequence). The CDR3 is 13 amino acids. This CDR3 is CASRDRLNTEAFF. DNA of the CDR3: TGTGCCAGTAGGGACAGACTGAACACTGAAGCTTTCTTT.

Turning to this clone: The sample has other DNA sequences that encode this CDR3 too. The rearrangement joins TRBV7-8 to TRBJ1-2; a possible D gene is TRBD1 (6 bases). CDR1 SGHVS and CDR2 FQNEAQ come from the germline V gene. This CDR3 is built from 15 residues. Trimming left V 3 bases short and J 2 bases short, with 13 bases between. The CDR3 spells CASSLGAEGNYGYTF. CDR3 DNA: TGTGCCAGCAGCTTGGGGGCAGAGGGGAACTATGGCTACACCTTC. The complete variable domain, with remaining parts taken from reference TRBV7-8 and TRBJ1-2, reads GAGVSQSPRYKVAKRGQDVALRCDPISGHVSLFWYQQALGQGPEFLTYFQNEAQLDKSGLPSDRFFAERPEGSVSTLKIQRTQQEDSAVYLCASSLGAEGNYGYTFGSGTRLTVV.

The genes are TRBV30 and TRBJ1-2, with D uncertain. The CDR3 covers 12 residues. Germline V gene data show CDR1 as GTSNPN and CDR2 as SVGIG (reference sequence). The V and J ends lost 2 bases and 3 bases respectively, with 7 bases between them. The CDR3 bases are TGTGCCTGGAGTTATGTCGACTATGGCTACACCTTC. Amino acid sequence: CAWSYVDYGYTF.

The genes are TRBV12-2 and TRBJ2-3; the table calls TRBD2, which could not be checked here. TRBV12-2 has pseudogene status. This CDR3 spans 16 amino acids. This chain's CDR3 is CASRFGTSENTDTQYF. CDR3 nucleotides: TGTGCAAGTCGCTTCGGTACTAGCGAGAACACAGATACGCAGTATTTT.

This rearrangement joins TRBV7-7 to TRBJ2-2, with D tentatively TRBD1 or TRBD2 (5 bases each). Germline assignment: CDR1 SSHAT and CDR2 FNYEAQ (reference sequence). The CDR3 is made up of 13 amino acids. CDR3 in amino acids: CAERPGRTGELFF. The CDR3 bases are TGTGCTGAGCGACCGGGGCGCACCGGGGAGCTGTTTTTT.

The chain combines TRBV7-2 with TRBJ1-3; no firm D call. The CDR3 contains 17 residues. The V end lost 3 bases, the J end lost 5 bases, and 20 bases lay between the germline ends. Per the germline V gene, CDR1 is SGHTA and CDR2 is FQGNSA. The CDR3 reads CASSLVVATSSRNTIYF. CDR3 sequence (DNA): TGTGCCAGCAGCTTGGTTGTCGCTACGTCAAGCCGAAACACCATATATTTT.

The CDR3 loop is CASSRAASYEQYF. The CDR3 DNA sequence: TGTGCCAGCTCCCGAGCGGCGAGCTACGAGCAGTACTTC. The genes are TRBV18 and TRBJ2-7, with D tentatively TRBD2 (5 bases). The CDR3 consists of 13 residues. Deletions cut 6 bases from V and 3 bases from J, with 12 bases between. Germline V CDR1 and CDR2: KGHSH, LQKENI.

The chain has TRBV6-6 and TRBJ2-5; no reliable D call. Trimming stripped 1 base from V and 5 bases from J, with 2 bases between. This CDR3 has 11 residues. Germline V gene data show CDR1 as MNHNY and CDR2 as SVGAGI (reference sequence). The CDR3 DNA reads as TGTGCCAGCAGTTACTTCGAGACCCAGTACTTC. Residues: CASSYFETQYF.

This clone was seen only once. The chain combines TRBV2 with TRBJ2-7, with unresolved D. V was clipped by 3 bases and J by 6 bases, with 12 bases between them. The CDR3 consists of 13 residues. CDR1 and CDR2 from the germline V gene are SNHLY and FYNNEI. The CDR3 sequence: CASSDPRRREQYF. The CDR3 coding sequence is TGTGCCAGCAGTGACCCACGACGGCGCGAGCAGTACTTC.

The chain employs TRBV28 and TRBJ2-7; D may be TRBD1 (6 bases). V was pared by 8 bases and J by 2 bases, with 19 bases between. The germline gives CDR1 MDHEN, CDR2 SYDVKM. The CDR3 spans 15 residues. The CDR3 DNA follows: TGTGCCAGCCTCTATCACAGGGATTACACCTACGAGCAGTACTTC. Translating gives CASLYHRDYTYEQYF.

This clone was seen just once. CDR3 nucleotide sequence: TGTGCCAGCAGCCCCGGAGCGGGAGGAACTAATGAGCAGTTCTTC. It is translated as CASSPGAGGTNEQFF. J is TRBJ2-1 and V is TRBV11-2, with 9 bases matching TRBD2. CDR1 is SGHAT and CDR2 is FQNNGV in the germline V gene. The CDR3 totals 15 residues. Trimming removed 5 bases from V and 7 bases from J; junction bases left unmatched: 9.

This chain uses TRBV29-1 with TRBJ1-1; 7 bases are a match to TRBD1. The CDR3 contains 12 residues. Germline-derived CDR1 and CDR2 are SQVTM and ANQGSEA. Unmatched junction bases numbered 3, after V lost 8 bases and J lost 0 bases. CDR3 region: CSTGQLNTEAFF. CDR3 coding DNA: TGCAGCACGGGACAGCTGAACACTGAAGCTTTCTTT.

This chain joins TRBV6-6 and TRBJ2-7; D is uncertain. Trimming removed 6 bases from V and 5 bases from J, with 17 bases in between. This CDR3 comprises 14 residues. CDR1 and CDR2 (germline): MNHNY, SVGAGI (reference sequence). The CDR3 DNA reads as TGTGCCAGCAGCTCCACGTACAGTCTCCACGAGCAGTACTTC. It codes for CASSSTYSLHEQYF.

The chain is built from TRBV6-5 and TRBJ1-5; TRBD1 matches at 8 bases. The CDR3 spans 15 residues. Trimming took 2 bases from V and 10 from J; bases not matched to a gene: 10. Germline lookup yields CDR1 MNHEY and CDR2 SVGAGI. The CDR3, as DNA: TGTGCCAGCAGTTACGACGGGACAGGCCTAGGACCCCAGCATTTT. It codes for CASSYDGTGLGPQHF.

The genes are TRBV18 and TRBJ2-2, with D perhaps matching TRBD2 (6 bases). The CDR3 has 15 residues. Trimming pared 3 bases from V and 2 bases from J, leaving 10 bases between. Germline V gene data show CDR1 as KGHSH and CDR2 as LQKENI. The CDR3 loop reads CASSPGLPNTGELFF. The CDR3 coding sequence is TGTGCCAGCTCACCGGGACTCCCTAACACCGGGGAGCTGTTTTTT. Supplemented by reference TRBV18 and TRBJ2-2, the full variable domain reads NAGVMQNPRHLVRRRGQEARLRCSPMKGHSHVYWYRQLPEEGLKFMVYLQKENIIDESGMPKERFSAEFPKEGPSILRIQQVVRGDSAAYFCASSPGLPNTGELFFGEGSRLTVL.

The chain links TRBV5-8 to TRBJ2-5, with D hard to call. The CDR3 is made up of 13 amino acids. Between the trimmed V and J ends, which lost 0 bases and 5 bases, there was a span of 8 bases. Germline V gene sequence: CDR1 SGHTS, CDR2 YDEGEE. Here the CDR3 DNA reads TGTGCCAGCAGCTTGGACAGATGGGAGACCCAGTACTTC. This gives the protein CASSLDRWETQYF.

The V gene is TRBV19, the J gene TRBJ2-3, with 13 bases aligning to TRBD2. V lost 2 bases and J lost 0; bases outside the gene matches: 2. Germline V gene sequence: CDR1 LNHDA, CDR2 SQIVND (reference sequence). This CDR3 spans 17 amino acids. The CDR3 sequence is CASSITSGRASTDTQYF. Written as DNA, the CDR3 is TGTGCCAGTAGTATAACTAGCGGGAGGGCTAGCACAGATACGCAGTATTTT.

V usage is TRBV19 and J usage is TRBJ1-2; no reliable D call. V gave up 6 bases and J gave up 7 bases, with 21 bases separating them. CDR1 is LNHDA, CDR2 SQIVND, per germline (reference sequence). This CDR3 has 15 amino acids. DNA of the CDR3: TGTGCCAGTAGCCTTTCATACGGAGAAAATGCTGGCTACACCTTC. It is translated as CASSLSYGENAGYTF. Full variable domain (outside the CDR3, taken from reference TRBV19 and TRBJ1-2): DGGITQSPKYLFRKEGQNVTLSCEQNLNHDAMYWYRQDPGQGLRLIYYSQIVNDFQKGDIAEGYSVSREKKESFPLTVTSAQKNPTAFYLCASSLSYGENAGYTFGSGTRLTVV.

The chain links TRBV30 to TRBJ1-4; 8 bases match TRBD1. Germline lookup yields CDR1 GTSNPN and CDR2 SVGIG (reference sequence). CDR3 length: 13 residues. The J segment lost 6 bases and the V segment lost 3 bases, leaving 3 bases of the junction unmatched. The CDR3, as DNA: TGTGCCTGGAGAGGACAGGGATATGAAAAACTGTTTTTT. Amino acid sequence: CAWRGQGYEKLFF.

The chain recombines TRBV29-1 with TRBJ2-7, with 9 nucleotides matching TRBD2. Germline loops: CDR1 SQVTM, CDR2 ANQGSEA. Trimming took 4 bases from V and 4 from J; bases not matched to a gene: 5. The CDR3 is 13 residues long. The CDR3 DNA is TGCAGCGTTGTGGCTAGCGGGGCTTACGAGCAGTACTTC. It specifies CSVVASGAYEQYF.

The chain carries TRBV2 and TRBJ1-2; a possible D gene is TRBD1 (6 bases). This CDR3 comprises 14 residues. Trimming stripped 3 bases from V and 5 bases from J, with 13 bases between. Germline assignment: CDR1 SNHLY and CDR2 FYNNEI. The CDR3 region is CASSEGASLYGYTF. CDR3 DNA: TGTGCCAGCAGTGAGGGGGCCTCCCTTTATGGCTACACCTTC.

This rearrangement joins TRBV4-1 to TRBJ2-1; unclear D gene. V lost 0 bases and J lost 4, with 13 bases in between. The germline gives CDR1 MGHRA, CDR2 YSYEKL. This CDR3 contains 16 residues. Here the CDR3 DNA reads TGCGCCAGCAGCCAAGATGGACGACCAGAGTACAATGAGCAGTTCTTC. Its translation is CASSQDGRPEYNEQFF.

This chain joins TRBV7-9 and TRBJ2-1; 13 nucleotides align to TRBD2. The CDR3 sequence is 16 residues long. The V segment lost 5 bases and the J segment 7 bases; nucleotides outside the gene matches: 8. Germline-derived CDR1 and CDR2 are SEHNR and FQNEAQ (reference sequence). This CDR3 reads CASSPRTSGRGNEQFF. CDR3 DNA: TGTGCCAGCAGCCCTCGGACTAGCGGGAGAGGGAATGAGCAGTTCTTC. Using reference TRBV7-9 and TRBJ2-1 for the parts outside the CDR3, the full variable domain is DTGVSQNPRHKITKRGQNVTFRCDPISEHNRLYWYRQTLGQGPEFLTYFQNEAQLEKSRLLSDRFSAERPKGSFSTLEIQRTEQGDSAMYLCASSPRTSGRGNEQFFGPGTRLTVL.

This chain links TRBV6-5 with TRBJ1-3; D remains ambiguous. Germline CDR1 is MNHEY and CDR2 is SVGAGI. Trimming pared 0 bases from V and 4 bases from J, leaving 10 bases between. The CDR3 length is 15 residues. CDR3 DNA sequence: TGTGCCAGCAGTTACTCCGGGGTAACCGGAAACACCATATATTTT. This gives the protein CASSYSGVTGNTIYF.

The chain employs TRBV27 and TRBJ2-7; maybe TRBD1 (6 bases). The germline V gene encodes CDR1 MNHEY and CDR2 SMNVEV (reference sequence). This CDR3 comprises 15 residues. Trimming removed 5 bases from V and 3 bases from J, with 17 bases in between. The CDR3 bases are TGTGCCAGCAGTACCACAGGGAACCCCTTCTACGAGCAGTACTTC. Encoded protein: CASSTTGNPFYEQYF.